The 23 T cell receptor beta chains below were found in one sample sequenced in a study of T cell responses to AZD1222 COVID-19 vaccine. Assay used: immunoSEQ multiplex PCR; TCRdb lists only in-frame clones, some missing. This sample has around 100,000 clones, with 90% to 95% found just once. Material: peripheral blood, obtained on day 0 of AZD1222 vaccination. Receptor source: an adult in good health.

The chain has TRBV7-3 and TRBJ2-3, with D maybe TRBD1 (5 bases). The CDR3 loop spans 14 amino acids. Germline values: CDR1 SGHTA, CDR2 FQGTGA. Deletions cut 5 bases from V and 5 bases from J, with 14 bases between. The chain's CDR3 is CASSDKLRGDTQYF. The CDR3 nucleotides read TGTGCCAGCAGCGATAAGTTAAGGGGAGATACGCAGTATTTT.

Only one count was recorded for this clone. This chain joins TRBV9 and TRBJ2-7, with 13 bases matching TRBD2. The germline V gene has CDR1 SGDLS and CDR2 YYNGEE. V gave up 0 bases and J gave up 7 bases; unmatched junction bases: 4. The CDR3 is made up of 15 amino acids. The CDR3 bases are TGTGCCAGCAGCGTAGGGAGACTAGCGGGAGGAGAGCAGTACTTC. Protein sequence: CASSVGRLAGGEQYF.

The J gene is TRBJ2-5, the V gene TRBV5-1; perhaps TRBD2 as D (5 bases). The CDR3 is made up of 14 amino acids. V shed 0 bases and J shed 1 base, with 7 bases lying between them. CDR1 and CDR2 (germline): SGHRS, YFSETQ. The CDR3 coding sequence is TGCGCCAGCAGCTTGGACGGGATCCAAGAGACCCAGTACTTC. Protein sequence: CASSLDGIQETQYF.

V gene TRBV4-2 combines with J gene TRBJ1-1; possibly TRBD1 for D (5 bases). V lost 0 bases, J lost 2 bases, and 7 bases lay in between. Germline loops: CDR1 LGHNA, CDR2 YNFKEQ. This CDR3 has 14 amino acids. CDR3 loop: CASSQDRVNTEAFF. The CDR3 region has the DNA TGTGCCAGCAGCCAAGACAGGGTAAACACTGAAGCTTTCTTT.

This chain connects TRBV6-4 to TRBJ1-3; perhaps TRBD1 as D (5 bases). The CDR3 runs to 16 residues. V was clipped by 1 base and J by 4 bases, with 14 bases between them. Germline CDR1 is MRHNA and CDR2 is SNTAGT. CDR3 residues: CASSDWPGGAGNTIYF. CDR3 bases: TGTGCCAGCAGTGACTGGCCGGGAGGGGCGGGAAACACCATATATTTT.

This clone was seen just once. CDR3 coding DNA: TGTGCCTGGAGTGTACAGCGGGAAACTGAAGCTTTCTTT. Its protein product is CAWSVQRETEAFF. This rearrangement joins TRBV30 to TRBJ1-1; D unresolved. CDR3 length equals 13 residues. Germline CDR1 reads GTSNPN; CDR2 reads SVGIG (reference sequence). V lost 0 bases and J 5 bases, leaving 10 bases between the germline ends.

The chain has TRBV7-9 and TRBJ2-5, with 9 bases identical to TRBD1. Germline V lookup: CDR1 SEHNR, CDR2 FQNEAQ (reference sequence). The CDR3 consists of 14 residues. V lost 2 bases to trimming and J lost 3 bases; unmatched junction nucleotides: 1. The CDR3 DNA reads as TGTGCCAGCAGCTTAACAGGGGGCGAAGAGACCCAGTACTTC. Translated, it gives CASSLTGGEETQYF.

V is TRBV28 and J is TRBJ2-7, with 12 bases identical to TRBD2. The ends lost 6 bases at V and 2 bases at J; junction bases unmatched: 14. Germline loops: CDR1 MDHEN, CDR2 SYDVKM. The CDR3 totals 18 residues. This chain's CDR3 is CASSRDTSGRFGTYEQYF. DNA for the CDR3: TGTGCCAGCAGCCGAGACACTAGCGGGAGGTTTGGGACCTACGAGCAGTACTTC.

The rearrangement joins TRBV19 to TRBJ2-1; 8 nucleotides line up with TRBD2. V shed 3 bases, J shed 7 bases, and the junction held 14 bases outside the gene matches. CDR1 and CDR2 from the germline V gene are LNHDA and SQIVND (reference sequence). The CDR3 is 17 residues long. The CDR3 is CASSIAAGSSGRNEQFF. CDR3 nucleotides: TGTGCCAGTAGTATCGCTGCCGGGTCTAGCGGGCGGAATGAGCAGTTCTTC.

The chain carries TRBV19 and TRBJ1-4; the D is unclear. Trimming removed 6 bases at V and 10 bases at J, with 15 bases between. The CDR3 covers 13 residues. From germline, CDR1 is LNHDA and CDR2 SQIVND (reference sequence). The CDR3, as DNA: TGTGCCAGTAGCCCCAGCCGTGGCGGAAAACTGTTTTTT. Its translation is CASSPSRGGKLFF.

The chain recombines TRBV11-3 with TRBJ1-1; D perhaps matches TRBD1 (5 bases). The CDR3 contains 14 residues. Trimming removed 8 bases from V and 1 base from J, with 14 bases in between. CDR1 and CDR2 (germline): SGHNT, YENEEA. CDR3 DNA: TGTGCCAGCCAGTTACAGGTAACGAACACTGAAGCTTTCTTT. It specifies CASQLQVTNTEAFF.

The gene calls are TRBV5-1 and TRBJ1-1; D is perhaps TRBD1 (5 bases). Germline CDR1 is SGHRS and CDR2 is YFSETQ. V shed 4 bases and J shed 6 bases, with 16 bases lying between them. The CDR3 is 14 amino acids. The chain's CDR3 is CASSAGGGYSEAFF. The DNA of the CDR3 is TGCGCCAGCAGCGCAGGCGGGGGTTACTCTGAAGCTTTCTTT. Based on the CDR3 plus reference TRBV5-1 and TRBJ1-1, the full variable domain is KAGVTQTPRYLIKTRGQQVTLSCSPISGHRSVSWYQQTPGQGLQFLFEYFSETQRNKGNFPGRFSGRQFSNSRSEMNVSTLELGDSALYLCASSAGGGYSEAFFGQGTRLTVV.

The CDR3 nucleotides read TGTGCCAGCAGCACAGGAGGCGATAATTCACCCCTCCACTTT. It specifies CASSTGGDNSPLHF. The rearrangement links TRBV11-2 to TRBJ1-6; D might be TRBD1 (5 bases). V dropped 5 bases and J dropped 5 bases, with 10 bases sitting between them. CDR3 size: 14 residues. Per germline, CDR1 SGHAT and CDR2 FQNNGV.

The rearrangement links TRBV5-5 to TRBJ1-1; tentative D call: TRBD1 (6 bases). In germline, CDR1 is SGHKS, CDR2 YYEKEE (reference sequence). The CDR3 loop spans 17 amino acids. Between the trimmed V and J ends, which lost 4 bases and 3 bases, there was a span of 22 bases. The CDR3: CASSRIQNRVGDTEAFF. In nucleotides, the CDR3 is TGTGCCAGCAGCCGAATCCAAAACAGGGTCGGCGACACTGAAGCTTTCTTT.

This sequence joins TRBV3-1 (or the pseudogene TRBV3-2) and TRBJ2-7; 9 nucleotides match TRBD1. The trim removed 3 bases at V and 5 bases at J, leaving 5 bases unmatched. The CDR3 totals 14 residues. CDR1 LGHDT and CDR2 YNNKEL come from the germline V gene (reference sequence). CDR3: CASSQHGTGNEQYF. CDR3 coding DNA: TGTGCCAGCAGCCAGCACGGGACAGGGAACGAGCAGTACTTC.

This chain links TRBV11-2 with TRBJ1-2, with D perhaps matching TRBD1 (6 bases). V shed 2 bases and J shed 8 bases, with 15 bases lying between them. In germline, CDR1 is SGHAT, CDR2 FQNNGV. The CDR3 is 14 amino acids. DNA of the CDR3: TGTGCCAGCAGCTTATTAAAGAGGGGGGAAGGCTACACCTTC. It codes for CASSLLKRGEGYTF.

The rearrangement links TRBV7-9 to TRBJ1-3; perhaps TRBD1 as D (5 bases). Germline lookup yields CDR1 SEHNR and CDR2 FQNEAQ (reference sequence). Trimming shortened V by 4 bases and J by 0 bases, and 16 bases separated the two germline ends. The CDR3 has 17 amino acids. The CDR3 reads CASSSPPSGLSGNTIYF. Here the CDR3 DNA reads TGTGCCAGCAGCTCACCTCCGTCGGGGCTCTCTGGAAACACCATATATTTT.

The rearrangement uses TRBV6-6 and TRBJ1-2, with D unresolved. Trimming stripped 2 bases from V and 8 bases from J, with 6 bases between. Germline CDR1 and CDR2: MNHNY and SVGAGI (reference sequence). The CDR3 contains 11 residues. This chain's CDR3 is CASSYGGGYTF. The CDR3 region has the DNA TGTGCCAGCAGTTACGGAGGCGGCTACACCTTC.

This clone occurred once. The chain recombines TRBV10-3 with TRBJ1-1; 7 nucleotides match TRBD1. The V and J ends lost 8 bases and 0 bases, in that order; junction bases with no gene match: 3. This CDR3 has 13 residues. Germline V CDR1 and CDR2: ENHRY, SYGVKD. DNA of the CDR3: TGTGCCATCGGGGGACAGCTGAACACTGAAGCTTTCTTT. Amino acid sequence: CAIGGQLNTEAFF.

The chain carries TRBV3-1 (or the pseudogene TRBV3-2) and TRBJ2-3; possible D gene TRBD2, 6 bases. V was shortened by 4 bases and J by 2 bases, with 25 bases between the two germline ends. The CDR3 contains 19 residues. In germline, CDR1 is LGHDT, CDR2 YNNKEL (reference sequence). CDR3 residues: CASSLATLDWREHTDTQYF. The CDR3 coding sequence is TGTGCCAGCAGCCTTGCAACCCTGGACTGGAGGGAGCACACAGATACGCAGTATTTT.

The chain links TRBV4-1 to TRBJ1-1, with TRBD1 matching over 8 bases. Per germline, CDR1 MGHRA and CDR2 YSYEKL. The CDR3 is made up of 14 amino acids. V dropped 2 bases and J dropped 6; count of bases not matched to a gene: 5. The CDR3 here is CASSQYGQGPEAFF. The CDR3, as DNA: TGCGCCAGCAGCCAATACGGACAGGGACCTGAAGCTTTCTTT.

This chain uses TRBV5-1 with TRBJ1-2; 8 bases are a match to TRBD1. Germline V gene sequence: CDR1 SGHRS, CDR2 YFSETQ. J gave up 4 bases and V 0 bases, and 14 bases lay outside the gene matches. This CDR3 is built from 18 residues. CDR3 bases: TGCGCCAGCAGCTTGGCGCCCGGGACAGGAACTGCGGGCTATGGCTACACCTTC. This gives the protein CASSLAPGTGTAGYGYTF.

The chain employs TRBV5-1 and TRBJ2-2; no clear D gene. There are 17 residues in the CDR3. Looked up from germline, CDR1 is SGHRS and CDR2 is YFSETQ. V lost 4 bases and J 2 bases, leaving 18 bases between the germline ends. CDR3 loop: CASSLGSLGSNTGELFF. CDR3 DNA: TGCGCCAGCAGCCTCGGTTCGTTAGGATCTAACACCGGGGAGCTGTTTTTT.